This TCR beta chain was obtained from a study of blood T cells in healthy people across ages. Turning to the study itself: T cells yielded about one barcoded beta molecule per two cells through template switching.

A second PCR of roughly 6 to 12 cycles used a sample-barcoded 5' primer and a J-beta primer mix. TCRdb itself ran the 5' RACE reads through MiXCR, one entry per CDR3 protein. Among about 500,000 distinct CDR3 sequences listed, nearly 25% were seen once. In this sample, this clonotype turned up a few times. The length of the CDR3 is 11 residues. Trimming took 6 bases from V and 11 from J, leaving 13 bases between them. This sample was shared with a second study, whose subject was T cells of mothers and their children.

The genes are TRBV12-3 or TRBV12-4 and TRBJ2-5, with D possibly matching TRBD1 (5 bases). The origin of this receptor is a boy younger than 18 in good health. The specimen sequenced was blood. The CDR3 DNA is TGTGCCAGCAGACACCAGGGCGTGCAGTACTTC. Protein sequence: CASRHQGVQYF.